This T cell receptor beta chain is drawn from a study of T cells in Graves' hyperthyroidism and ophthalmopathy. This clonotype has a count of ten or more. The antigen is undetermined. Hyperthyroidism, newly diagnosed and lasting under 2 months, affected patients aged 18 to 65. The germline V gene has CDR1 MNHNS and CDR2 SASEGT. Trimming took 1 base from V and 3 from J, leaving 14 bases between them. The CDR3 loop spans 16 amino acids. Study outcomes and limitations: In blood, most of the thyroid clonotypes expanded above 0.001 were also present.

Amplification yielded TCR beta CDR3 regions, with RNA transcripts as the source. The study used the HTBI primer set for a first-round RT-PCR of the TCR CDR3. TCRdb reanalysed the multiplex PCR reads using MiXCR and keeps one entry per CDR3 protein. Among 270,000 or so distinct CDR3 sequences listed, under 30% were seen once. The clonotype comes from a man in his forties with Graves' hyperthyroidism that later progressed to Graves' ophthalmopathy. Source material: blood. The chain joins TRBV6-1 to TRBJ2-3; D gene unclear. The chain's CDR3 is CASSEGEWLKTDTQYF. CDR3 nucleotide sequence: TGTGCCAGCAGTGAAGGCGAGTGGTTAAAGACAGATACGCAGTATTTT.